This T cell receptor beta chain originates from a study of T cell changes during pregnancy in multiple sclerosis. Repertoires were generated with immunoSEQ multiplex PCR, while TCRdb's copy carries only in-frame clones and drops some. This sample has 88,000 or so clones, with 92% found just once. Trimming removed 4 bases from V and 4 bases from J, with 10 bases in between. CDR3 length: 12 residues. Germline CDR1 and CDR2: SQVTM and ANQGSEA. The sequence was obtained from a female donor with multiple sclerosis, enrolled in a pregnancy study. The chain recombines TRBV29-1 with TRBJ1-2; perhaps TRBD1 as D (5 bases). Sequenced here: peripheral blood, sampled before pregnancy. The chain's CDR3 is CSVAQGFYGYTF. In DNA, the CDR3 is TGCAGCGTTGCCCAGGGATTCTATGGCTACACCTTC. Drawing the rest from reference TRBV29-1 and TRBJ1-2, the complete variable domain is SAVISQKPSRDICQRGTSLTIQCQVDSQVTMMFWYRQQPGQSLTLIATANQGSEATYESGFVIDKFPISRPNLTFSTLTVSNMSPEDSSIYLCSVAQGFYGYTFGSGTRLTVV.